The clone carrying this TCR beta chain was picked up one time. The sample is drawn from a study of early T cells in non-severe SARS-CoV-2 infection. Deletions cut 9 bases from V and 2 bases from J, with 13 bases between. Germline V gives CDR1 SGHTA, CDR2 FQGNSA. The CDR3 has 13 residues. Individual cDNA molecules were tagged with unique molecular identifiers. One entry per CDR3 protein results from TCRdb running MiXCR on the 5' RACE reads. The sample has around 58,000 distinct CDR3 sequences; about 7.7% are singletons. This rearrangement joins TRBV7-2 to TRBJ2-5; tentatively, D is TRBD1 or TRBD2 (5 bases each). The TCR comes from an adult who was a healthcare worker with PCR-confirmed SARS-CoV-2 infection or an uninfected control (not recorded which). The material sequenced was whole blood, taken at baseline. The CDR3, as DNA: TGTGCCAGTTCCCGGGACCATCAAGAGACCCAGTACTTC. Its translation is CASSRDHQETQYF.